These 11 T cell receptor beta chains were all obtained from the same sample, sequenced in a study of T cell responses to AZD1222 COVID-19 vaccine. TCRdb's copy holds only in-frame clones and misses some; the assay was immunoSEQ multiplex PCR. The data contain 120,000 to 150,000 clones, around 90% of them singletons. Sequencing was performed on peripheral blood, taken on day 0 of AZD1222 vaccination. The receptor set was obtained from an adult in good health.

The genes are TRBV30 and TRBJ2-3; TRBD2 matches at 12 bases. After removal of 3 bases from V and 4 bases from J, the junction contained 11 bases not matched to a gene. Germline V gene sequence: CDR1 GTSNPN, CDR2 SVGIG (reference sequence). The length of the CDR3 is 17 residues. The CDR3 is CAWRRWASGGAPDTQYF. CDR3 sequence (DNA): TGTGCCTGGAGACGGTGGGCTAGCGGGGGGGCCCCAGATACGCAGTATTTT. Full variable domain (remainder filled in from reference TRBV30 and TRBJ2-3): SQTIHQWPATLVQPVGSPLSLECTVEGTSNPNLYWYRQAAGRGLQLLFYSVGIGQISSEVPQNLSASRPQDRQFILSSKKLLLSDSGFYLCAWRRWASGGAPDTQYFGPGTRLTVL.

This sequence joins TRBV6-5 and TRBJ1-4; D gene unclear. This CDR3 region has 16 residues. With 0 bases removed from V and 5 bases from J, the gap between germline ends came to 13 bases. Germline CDR1 MNHEY, CDR2 SVGAGI. The CDR3 DNA is TGTGCCAGCAGTTACTCGATTTCCGGTCCCAATGAAAAACTGTTTTTT. It is translated as CASSYSISGPNEKLFF.

The rearrangement uses TRBV9 and TRBJ1-4, with 9 bases matching TRBD1. Germline CDR1 SGDLS, CDR2 YYNGEE. The trim removed 4 bases at V and 10 bases at J, leaving 11 bases unmatched. The CDR3 sequence is 15 residues long. CDR3 coding DNA: TGTGCCAGCAGCCCGGGGACAGGGACTTTTGCAAAACTGTTTTTT. Amino acids: CASSPGTGTFAKLFF.

In DNA, the CDR3 is TGTGCCAGCAGCCCCAGCCCAGGACAGACAGATACGCAGTATTTT. It is translated as CASSPSPGQTDTQYF. This sequence joins TRBV11-3 and TRBJ2-3; D may be TRBD1 (6 bases). The CDR3 is 15 amino acids. The V and J ends lost 5 bases and 3 bases respectively, with 15 bases between them. Germline assignment: CDR1 SGHNT and CDR2 YENEEA.

This chain joins TRBV29-1 and TRBJ2-5; a weak D match, TRBD2 (6 bases). The CDR3 runs 14 residues. Germline CDR1 SQVTM, CDR2 ANQGSEA. The germline V and J ends were trimmed by 7 bases and 1 base, with 16 bases remaining between them. Here the CDR3 DNA reads TGCAGCGCCGACCTCGGGGGAAGCCAAGAGACCCAGTACTTC. Its translation: CSADLGGSQETQYF.

The chain joins TRBV28 to TRBJ2-7; weak D call: TRBD1 (6 bases). Germline-derived CDR1 and CDR2 are MDHEN and SYDVKM. V lost 2 bases to trimming and J lost 6 bases, with 8 bases between them. This CDR3 has 12 amino acids. CDR3 nucleotide sequence: TGTGCCAGCAGTTTAGGACAGCTCGAGCAGTACTTC. Protein: CASSLGQLEQYF.

The chain carries TRBV15 and TRBJ2-1; 13 bases match TRBD2. The CDR3 has 16 residues. The V gene's germline CDR1 is LNHNV and CDR2 YYDKDF (reference sequence). After removal of 4 bases from V and 4 bases from J, the junction contained 4 bases not matched to a gene. CDR3 amino acids: CATSTRLAGGYNEQFF. For the CDR3, the DNA is TGTGCCACCAGCACGCGACTAGCGGGGGGTTACAATGAGCAGTTCTTC.

The table lists this clone with a few counts. The CDR3 loop reads CASSSDSGATNEKLFF. The DNA for the CDR3 is TGTGCCAGCAGTTCCGACTCAGGAGCAACTAATGAAAAACTGTTTTTT. This rearrangement joins TRBV28 to TRBJ1-4, with unresolved D. This CDR3 has 16 amino acids. The V end was cut by 4 bases, the J end by 0 bases, with 12 bases between. CDR1 and CDR2 (germline): MDHEN, SYDVKM.

The CDR3 protein is CASSWTSGTSYEQYF. In DNA, the CDR3 is TGTGCCAGTAGTTGGACTAGCGGGACCTCCTACGAGCAGTACTTC. The V and J genes are TRBV19 and TRBJ2-7, with TRBD2 matching 12 bases. The CDR3 totals 15 residues. Germline V gene lookup returns CDR1 LNHDA and CDR2 SQIVND (reference sequence). V was pared by 5 bases and J by 0 bases, with 2 bases of the junction left unmatched.

This chain links TRBV12-3 or TRBV12-4 with TRBJ2-2, with D hard to call. V was clipped by 11 bases and J by 7 bases, with 11 bases between them. This CDR3 is 11 amino acids long. The CDR3 DNA reads TGTGCCTCCAGAGTGAACGGGGAGCTGTTTTTT. Translated, it gives CASRVNGELFF.

The chain is built from TRBV4-3 and TRBJ2-7; no clear D gene. The CDR3 contains 14 residues. Trimming cost V 3 bases and J 5 bases, with 14 bases left between them. The germline CDR1 and CDR2 sequences are LGHNA and YSLEER. CDR3 nucleotide sequence: TGCGCCAGCAGCCAGTATACGGGTTCCCACGAGCAGTACTTC. The encoded protein is CASSQYTGSHEQYF.